This T cell receptor beta chain comes out of a study of blood T cell repertoires in COVID-19. The authors' processing: Quantification of nucleated cells was approximated via reference gene primer amplification. Data came from immunoSEQ multiplex PCR; TCRdb stores just in-frame clones and leaves some out. V and J calls and clone size are copied from that table; D and trimming were computed from the DNA. There are 40,000 to 50,000 clones in the sample; more than 70% occur only once, and approximately 9.6% lies in the top ten. The CDR3 is made up of 18 amino acids. Germline CDR1 is LNHNV and CDR2 is YYDKDF (reference sequence). Germline trimming cut 0 bases from V and 6 bases from J; bases unmatched to any gene: 8.

The sequenced sample consisted of peripheral blood. This TCR was recovered from a man aged 50 to 60 with active COVID-19. V usage is TRBV15 and J usage is TRBJ2-1; TRBD2 matches at 13 bases. Written as DNA, the CDR3 is TGTGCCACCAGCAGAGATACTAGCGGGAGGGCCCTATCCAATGAGCAGTTCTTC. Its protein product is CATSRDTSGRALSNEQFF.